Each of the 23 T cell receptor beta chains below was sequenced from the same sample in a study of a mutant IDH1 vaccine in newly diagnosed glioma. These receptors are not linked to any known antigen. Method: immunoSEQ multiplex PCR; TCRdb's copy keeps in-frame clones and lacks some. The sample carries 50,000 to 70,000 clones, about 85% recorded once. Time point meaning: week 35, safety follow-up. It was 300 ug of mutant IDH1 20-mer peptide that made up each vaccine dose, given with topical imiquimod. Sequenced here: PBMCs, sampled from a glioma patient whose treatment included an IDH1 peptide vaccine. The receptors derive from a man aged 30 to 39 with glioma.

This clone was observed once. This chain joins TRBV11-3 and TRBJ2-2; a possible D gene is TRBD1 (6 bases). Trimming cost V 3 bases and J 0 bases, with 11 bases left between them. Germline V gene sequence: CDR1 SGHNT, CDR2 YENEEA. The CDR3 runs 16 residues. In DNA form, the CDR3 reads TGTGCCAGCAGCTTTAGGACAGCCGCGAACACCGGGGAGCTGTTTTTT. Residues: CASSFRTAANTGELFF.

V usage is TRBV12-5 and J usage is TRBJ1-6; TRBD1 is a possible D gene (5 bases). Germline values: CDR1 LGHNT, CDR2 FRNRAP. The CDR3 spans 18 residues. The V gene lost 2 bases and the J gene lost 7 bases, with 21 bases spanning the gap. The CDR3 region has the DNA TGTGCTAGTGGTTTGTTCCCCAGGGCAGGAGACGAAAATTCACCCCTCCACTTT. The encoded protein is CASGLFPRAGDENSPLHF.

The chain employs TRBV5-1 and TRBJ2-2; 7 bases are a match to TRBD2. This CDR3 contains 18 residues. V dropped 0 bases and J dropped 2; count of bases not matched to a gene: 10. The germline V gene has CDR1 SGHRS and CDR2 YFSETQ. Written as DNA, the CDR3 is TGCGCCAGCAGCTTGGGTCCCAGCGGGGTGCTAAACACCGGGGAGCTGTTTTTT. It translates to CASSLGPSGVLNTGELFF.

This clone appeared once. J is TRBJ1-2 and V is TRBV5-8, with D tentatively TRBD1 (5 bases). V was pared by 0 bases and J by 5 bases, with 14 bases between. The CDR3 has 15 amino acids. CDR1 and CDR2 from the germline V gene are SGHTS and YDEGEE. The CDR3 is CASSLVIWQGYGYTF. CDR3 coding DNA: TGTGCCAGCAGCTTGGTAATATGGCAGGGTTATGGCTACACCTTC.

The CDR3 reads CASSEGHRTTQYF. In DNA form, the CDR3 reads TGTGCCAGCAGTGAAGGACATCGAACAACCCAGTACTTC. The chain links TRBV6-5 to TRBJ2-5, with D maybe TRBD1 (5 bases). CDR1 and CDR2 from the germline V gene are MNHEY and SVGAGI. The germline V and J ends were trimmed by 5 bases and 8 bases, with 15 bases remaining between them. CDR3 size: 13 residues.

This clone was observed once. The genes are TRBV5-1 and TRBJ1-1; D is undetermined. Germline CDR1 and CDR2: SGHRS and YFSETQ. CDR3 length equals 14 residues. V shed 0 bases and J shed 3 bases, with 9 bases lying between them. CDR3 in DNA: TGCGCCAGCAGCTTGGAGCGTGGGTACACTGAAGCTTTCTTT. Its translation: CASSLERGYTEAFF.

The chain uses TRBV7-8 and TRBJ1-5; 7 bases line up with TRBD1. This CDR3 contains 18 residues. V lost 4 bases, J lost 3 bases, and 15 bases stayed unmatched. The germline gives CDR1 SGHVS, CDR2 FQNEAQ. This chain's CDR3 is CASSSKKGQLAANQPQHF. The CDR3 DNA is TGTGCCAGCAGCTCAAAAAAGGGACAGCTGGCGGCCAATCAGCCCCAGCATTTT.

The V call is TRBV15, the J call TRBJ2-3; unclear D gene. Trimming took off 7 bases at V and 4 bases at J, with 12 bases between the two ends. CDR3 size: 13 residues. Looked up from germline, CDR1 is LNHNV and CDR2 is YYDKDF (reference sequence). The CDR3 nucleotides read TGTGCCACCAAAAAGAAGGTCTCAGATACGCAGTATTTT. This translates into CATKKKVSDTQYF.

The chain has TRBV7-9 and TRBJ2-7, with a weak D call TRBD2 (7 bases). The CDR3 loop spans 14 amino acids. Trimming left V 1 base short and J 6 bases short, with 13 bases between. Germline V gene data show CDR1 as SEHNR and CDR2 as FQNEAQ (reference sequence). CDR3 sequence reads: CASSLGRGASEQYF. CDR3 nucleotides: TGTGCCAGCAGCTTAGGTCGGGGGGCGAGCGAGCAGTACTTC.

This clone showed up just a few times. Here the CDR3 reads CASTTMGQGNTEAFF. The CDR3, as DNA: TGTGCCAGTACAACGATGGGACAGGGGAACACTGAAGCTTTCTTT. The chain has TRBV19 and TRBJ1-1; 9 bases agree with TRBD1. CDR3 length: 15 residues. CDR1 is LNHDA, CDR2 SQIVND, per germline (reference sequence). With 7 bases clipped from V and 1 base from J, the junction kept 7 bases outside the gene matches.

This chain links TRBV5-4 with TRBJ2-1; tentatively, D is TRBD1 (5 bases). Trimming removed 4 bases from V and 2 bases from J, with 13 bases in between. CDR3 length: 15 amino acids. Germline V gene sequence: CDR1 SGHNT, CDR2 YYREEE (reference sequence). The CDR3 DNA sequence: TGTGCCAGCAGCGGTAGACAGTTCCCCTACAATGAGCAGTTCTTC. Its protein product is CASSGRQFPYNEQFF.

The chain links TRBV5-4 to TRBJ1-3; D is undetermined. Between the trimmed V and J ends, which lost 7 bases and 0 bases, there was a span of 11 bases. The CDR3 length is 14 residues. CDR1 and CDR2 (germline): SGHNT, YYREEE (reference sequence). In DNA form, the CDR3 reads TGTGCCAGCGCGCTGGGGAGCTCTGGAAACACCATATATTTT. Amino acids: CASALGSSGNTIYF.

CDR3 region: CASSLEGLSVLTF. The CDR3 DNA follows: TGTGCCAGCAGTTTAGAGGGTCTCAGCGTCCTGACTTTC. The rearrangement joins TRBV27 to TRBJ2-6; D possibly corresponds to TRBD2 (5 bases). The CDR3 has 13 residues. Germline loops: CDR1 MNHEY, CDR2 SMNVEV (reference sequence). Trimming took off 2 bases at V and 12 bases at J, with 11 bases between the two ends. Full variable domain (outside the CDR3, taken from reference TRBV27 and TRBJ2-6): EAQVTQNPRYLITVTGKKLTVTCSQNMNHEYMSWYRQDPGLGLRQIYYSMNVEVTDKGDVPEGYKVSRKEKRNFPLILESPSPNQTSLYFCASSLEGLSVLTFGAGSRLTVL.

The V call is TRBV7-8, the J call TRBJ2-1; 8 nucleotides align to TRBD1. Losses at the gene ends were 1 base for V and 4 bases for J; bases not matched to a gene: 3. Per the germline V gene, CDR1 is SGHVS and CDR2 is FQNEAQ. The CDR3 has 15 residues. The CDR3 DNA is TGTGCCAGCAGCTTAGGACAGGGGCCATACAATGAGCAGTTCTTC. It encodes CASSLGQGPYNEQFF.

The chain couples TRBV19 to TRBJ2-7; 10 nucleotides align to TRBD1. After removal of 5 bases from V and 2 bases from J, the junction contained 9 bases not matched to a gene. CDR3 length equals 16 residues. Looked up from germline, CDR1 is LNHDA and CDR2 is SQIVND (reference sequence). CDR3 region: CASSASPGTGAYEQYF. CDR3 sequence (DNA): TGTGCCAGTAGTGCCAGCCCCGGGACAGGGGCCTACGAGCAGTACTTC.

The V gene is TRBV6-1, the J gene TRBJ1-6; tentatively, D is TRBD1 (5 bases). Germline CDR1 is MNHNS and CDR2 is SASEGT. With 6 bases removed from V and 9 bases from J, the gap between germline ends came to 15 bases. CDR3 length equals 14 residues. CDR3 residues: CASRAGWGGSPLHF. The CDR3, as DNA: TGTGCCAGCAGAGCCGGATGGGGCGGTTCACCCCTCCACTTT.

The gene calls are TRBV30 and TRBJ2-4; D remains ambiguous. The V and J ends lost 0 bases and 0 bases respectively, with 15 bases between them. The CDR3 sequence is 17 residues long. Germline V gene lookup returns CDR1 GTSNPN and CDR2 SVGIG (reference sequence). CDR3 amino acids: CAWSVLGRTLAKNIQYF. The CDR3 region has the DNA TGTGCCTGGAGTGTACTGGGCAGGACCTTAGCCAAAAACATTCAGTACTTC. Complete variable domain (other parts from reference TRBV30 and TRBJ2-4): SQTIHQWPATLVQPVGSPLSLECTVEGTSNPNLYWYRQAAGRGLQLLFYSVGIGQISSEVPQNLSASRPQDRQFILSSKKLLLSDSGFYLCAWSVLGRTLAKNIQYFGAGTRLSVL.

Only one count was recorded for this clone. The chain links TRBV29-1 to TRBJ1-4, with 7 bases identical to TRBD1. Germline trimming cut 4 bases from V and 7 bases from J; bases unmatched to any gene: 6. In germline, CDR1 is SQVTM, CDR2 ANQGSEA. The CDR3 consists of 13 residues. This CDR3 is CSVAQGFGEKLFF. CDR3 sequence (DNA): TGCAGCGTTGCACAGGGGTTTGGTGAAAAACTGTTTTTT.

Here the CDR3 DNA reads TGTGCCACCAGGGGTTATGGCTACACCTTC. Its translation is CATRGYGYTF. This chain uses TRBV28 with TRBJ1-2; possibly TRBD1 for D (6 bases). The CDR3 length is 10 residues. The germline V gene has CDR1 MDHEN and CDR2 SYDVKM. Trimming pared 10 bases from V and 5 bases from J, leaving 8 bases between.

J is TRBJ2-2 and V is TRBV5-1; possible D gene TRBD1, 5 bases. Deletions cut 0 bases from V and 2 bases from J, with 11 bases between. CDR1 and CDR2 (germline): SGHRS, YFSETQ. There are 16 residues in the CDR3. The CDR3 region has the DNA TGCGCCAGCAGCTTGGAGCGACAGAAAAACACCGGGGAGCTGTTTTTT. Translation: CASSLERQKNTGELFF. Full variable domain (missing parts from reference TRBV5-1 and TRBJ2-2): KAGVTQTPRYLIKTRGQQVTLSCSPISGHRSVSWYQQTPGQGLQFLFEYFSETQRNKGNFPGRFSGRQFSNSRSEMNVSTLELGDSALYLCASSLERQKNTGELFFGEGSRLTVL.

V gene TRBV7-6 combines with J gene TRBJ2-7, with TRBD2 as a possible D gene (6 bases). The V gene lost 5 bases and the J gene lost 9 bases, with 20 bases spanning the gap. The V gene's germline CDR1 is SGHVS and CDR2 FNYEAQ. The CDR3 length is 14 residues. The CDR3 DNA sequence: TGTGCCAGCAGCCCCCGGACGGGGGAGAGGGCGCAGTACTTC. Translating it yields CASSPRTGERAQYF.

The chain combines TRBV14 with TRBJ2-2; TRBD1 matches 9 bases. With 5 bases clipped from V and 4 bases from J, the junction kept 5 bases outside the gene matches. The germline gives CDR1 SGHDN, CDR2 FVKESK. The CDR3 has 15 residues. DNA of the CDR3: TGTGCCAGCAGCAAGGGACAGGGAGTCACCGGGGAGCTGTTTTTT. This gives the protein CASSKGQGVTGELFF.

The V call is TRBV19, the J call TRBJ2-7, with no clear D. The germline CDR1 and CDR2 sequences are LNHDA and SQIVND (reference sequence). V was pared by 5 bases and J by 0 bases, with 8 bases between. The CDR3 totals 13 residues. This CDR3 reads CASSGLSSYEQYF. The CDR3 region has the DNA TGTGCCAGTAGTGGCCTTAGCTCCTACGAGCAGTACTTC. The whole variable domain, remainder taken from reference TRBV19 and TRBJ2-7, is DGGITQSPKYLFRKEGQNVTLSCEQNLNHDAMYWYRQDPGQGLRLIYYSQIVNDFQKGDIAEGYSVSREKKESFPLTVTSAQKNPTAFYLCASSGLSSYEQYFGPGTRLTVT.